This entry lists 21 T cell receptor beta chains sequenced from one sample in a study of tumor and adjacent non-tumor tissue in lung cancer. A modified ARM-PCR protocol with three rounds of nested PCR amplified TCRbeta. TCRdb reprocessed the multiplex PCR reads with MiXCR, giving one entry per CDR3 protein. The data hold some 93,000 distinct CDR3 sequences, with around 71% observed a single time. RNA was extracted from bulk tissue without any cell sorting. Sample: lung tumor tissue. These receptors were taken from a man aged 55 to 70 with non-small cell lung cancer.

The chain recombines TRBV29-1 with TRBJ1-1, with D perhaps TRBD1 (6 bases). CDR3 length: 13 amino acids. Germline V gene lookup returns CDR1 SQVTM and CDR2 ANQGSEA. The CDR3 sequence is CIVRYRVNTEAFF. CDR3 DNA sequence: TGCATCGTCAGGTACAGGGTGAACACTGAAGCTTTCTTT.

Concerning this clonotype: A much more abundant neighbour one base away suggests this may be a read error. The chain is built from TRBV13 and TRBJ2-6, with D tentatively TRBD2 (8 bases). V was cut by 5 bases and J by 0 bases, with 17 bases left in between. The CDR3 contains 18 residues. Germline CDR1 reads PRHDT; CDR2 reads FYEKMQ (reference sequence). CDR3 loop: CASSNRGGTASGANVLTF. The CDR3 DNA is TGTGCCAGCAGCAACCGGGGGGGGACAGCCTCTGGGGCCAACGTCCTGACTTTC.

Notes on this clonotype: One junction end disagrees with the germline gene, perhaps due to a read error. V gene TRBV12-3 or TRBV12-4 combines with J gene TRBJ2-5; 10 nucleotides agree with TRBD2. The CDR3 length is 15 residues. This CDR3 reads CASSDTGLASEAQYF. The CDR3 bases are TGTGCCAGCTCGGATACGGGACTAGCGTCAGAGGCCCAGTATTTC.

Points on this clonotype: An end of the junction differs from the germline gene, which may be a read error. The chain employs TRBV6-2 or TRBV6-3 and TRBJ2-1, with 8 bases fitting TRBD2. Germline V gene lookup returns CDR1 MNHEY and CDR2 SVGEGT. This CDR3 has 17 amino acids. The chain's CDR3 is CTSSYVDGGRMYNEQFF. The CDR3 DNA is TGTACCAGCAGTTACGTGGATGGCGGGAGGATGTACAATGAGCAGTTCTTC.

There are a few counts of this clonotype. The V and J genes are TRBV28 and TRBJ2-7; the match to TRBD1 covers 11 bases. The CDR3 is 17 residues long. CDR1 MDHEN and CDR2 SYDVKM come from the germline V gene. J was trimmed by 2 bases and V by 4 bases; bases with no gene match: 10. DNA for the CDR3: TGTGCCAGCAGTTCGATACTTATGGGACAGGGGGCCTACGAGCAGTACTTC. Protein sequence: CASSSILMGQGAYEQYF.

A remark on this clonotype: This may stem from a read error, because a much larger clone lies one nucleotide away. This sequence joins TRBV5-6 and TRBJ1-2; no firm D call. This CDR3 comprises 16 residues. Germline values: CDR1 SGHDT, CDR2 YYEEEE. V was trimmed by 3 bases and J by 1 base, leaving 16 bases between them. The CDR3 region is CASSSTNREDNYGYTF. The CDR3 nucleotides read TGTGCCAGCAGCTCAACTAACCGGGAGGATAACTATGGCTACACCTTC.

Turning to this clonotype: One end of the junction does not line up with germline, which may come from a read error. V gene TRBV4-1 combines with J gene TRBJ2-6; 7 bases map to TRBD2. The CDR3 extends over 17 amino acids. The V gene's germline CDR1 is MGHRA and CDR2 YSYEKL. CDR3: CASGQELASSGANVLTF. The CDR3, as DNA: TGCGCCAGCGGCCAAGAACTAGCGTCCTCCGGGGCCAACGTCCTAACTTTC.

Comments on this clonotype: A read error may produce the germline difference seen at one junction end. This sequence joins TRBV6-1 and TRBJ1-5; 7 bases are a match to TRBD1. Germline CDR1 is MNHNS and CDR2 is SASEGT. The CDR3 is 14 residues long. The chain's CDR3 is CASSEEGANQPQHF. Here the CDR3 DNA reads TGTGCCAGTAGTGAAGAGGGGGCCAATCAGCCCCAGCATTTT.

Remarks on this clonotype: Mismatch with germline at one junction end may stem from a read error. This chain's CDR3 is CVSSGHNNSPLHF. The DNA for the CDR3 is TGTGTCAGCTCCGGGCACAATAATTCACCCCTCCACTTT. V is TRBV6-2 or TRBV6-3 and J is TRBJ1-6, with D unresolved. Germline V gene sequence: CDR1 MNHEY, CDR2 SVGEGT. This CDR3 contains 13 residues.

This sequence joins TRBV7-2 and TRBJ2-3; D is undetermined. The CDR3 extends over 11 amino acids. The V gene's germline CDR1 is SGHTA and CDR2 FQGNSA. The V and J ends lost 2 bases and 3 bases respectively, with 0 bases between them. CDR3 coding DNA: TGTGCCAGCAGCTTAACAGATACGCAGTATTTT. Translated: CASSLTDTQYF.

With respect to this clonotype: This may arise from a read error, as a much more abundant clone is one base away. CDR3 loop: CVSSWTGTDTQYF. CDR3 coding DNA: TGTGTCAGCAGTTGGACTGGCACAGATACGCAGTATTTT. V and J are TRBV25-1 and TRBJ2-3, with D perhaps TRBD2 (5 bases). The CDR3 length is 13 residues. Germline V lookup: CDR1 MGHDK, CDR2 SYGVNS.

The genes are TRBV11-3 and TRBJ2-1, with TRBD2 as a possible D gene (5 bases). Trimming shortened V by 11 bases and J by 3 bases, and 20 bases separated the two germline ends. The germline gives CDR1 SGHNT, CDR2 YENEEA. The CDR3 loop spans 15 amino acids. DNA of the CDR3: TGTGCCGGTACCTCTGGGGAGTGGGGCTACAATGAGCAGTTCTTC. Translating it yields CAGTSGEWGYNEQFF.

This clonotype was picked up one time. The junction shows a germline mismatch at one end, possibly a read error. Written as DNA, the CDR3 is TGCGCCAGCAGTGGTGAGACTATCACCGGGAAGCTGTTTTTT. Its translation: CASSGETITGKLFF. This rearrangement joins TRBV10-1 to TRBJ2-2, with a possible D match to TRBD2 (5 bases). The CDR3 is 14 amino acids. Germline V lookup: CDR1 WNHNN, CDR2 SYGVQD (reference sequence).

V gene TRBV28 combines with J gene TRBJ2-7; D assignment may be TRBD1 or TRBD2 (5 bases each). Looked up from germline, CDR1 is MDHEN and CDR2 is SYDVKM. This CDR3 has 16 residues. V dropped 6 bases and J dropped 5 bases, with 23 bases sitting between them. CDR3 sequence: CASSDYLPEDTHEQYF. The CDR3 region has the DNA TGTGCCAGCAGCGACTACCTCCCGGAGGACACCCACGAGCAGTACTTC.

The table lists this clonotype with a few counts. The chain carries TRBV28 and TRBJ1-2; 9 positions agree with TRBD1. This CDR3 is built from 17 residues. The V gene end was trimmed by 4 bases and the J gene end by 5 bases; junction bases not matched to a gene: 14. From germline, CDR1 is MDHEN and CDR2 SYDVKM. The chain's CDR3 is CASSSIRRGQGSYGYTF. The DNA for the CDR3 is TGTGCCAGCAGTTCAATCCGGCGGGGACAGGGTAGTTATGGCTACACCTTC.

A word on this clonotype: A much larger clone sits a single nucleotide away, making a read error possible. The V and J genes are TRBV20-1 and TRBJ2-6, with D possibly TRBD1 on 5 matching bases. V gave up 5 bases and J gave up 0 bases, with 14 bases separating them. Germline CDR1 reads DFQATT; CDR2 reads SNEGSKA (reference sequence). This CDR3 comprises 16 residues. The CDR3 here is CSASDWGASGANVLTF. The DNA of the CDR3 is TGCAGTGCTTCTGACTGGGGCGCCTCTGGGGCCAACGTCCTGACTTTC.

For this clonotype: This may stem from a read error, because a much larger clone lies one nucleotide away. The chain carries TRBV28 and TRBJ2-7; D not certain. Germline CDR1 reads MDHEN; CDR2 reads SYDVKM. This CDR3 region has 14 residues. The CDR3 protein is CAGSLRLGTYEQYF. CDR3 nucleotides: TGTGCCGGCAGTTTAAGGCTAGGTACCTACGAGCAGTACTTC.

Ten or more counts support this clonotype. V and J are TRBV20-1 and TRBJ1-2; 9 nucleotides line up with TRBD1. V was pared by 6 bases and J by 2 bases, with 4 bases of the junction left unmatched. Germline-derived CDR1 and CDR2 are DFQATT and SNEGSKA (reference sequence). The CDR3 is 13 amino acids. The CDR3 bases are TGCAGTGCCCGGACAGGGGTGAACTATGGCTACACCTTC. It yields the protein CSARTGVNYGYTF.

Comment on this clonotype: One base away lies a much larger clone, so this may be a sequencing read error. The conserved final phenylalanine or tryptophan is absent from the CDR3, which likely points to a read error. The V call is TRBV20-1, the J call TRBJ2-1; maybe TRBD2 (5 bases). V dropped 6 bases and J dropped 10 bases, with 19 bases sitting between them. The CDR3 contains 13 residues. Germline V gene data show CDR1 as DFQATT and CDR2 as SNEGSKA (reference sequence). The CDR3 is CSARRPSPGEQFL. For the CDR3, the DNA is TGCAGTGCCAGACGCCCTAGCCCGGGCGAGCAGTTCTTG.

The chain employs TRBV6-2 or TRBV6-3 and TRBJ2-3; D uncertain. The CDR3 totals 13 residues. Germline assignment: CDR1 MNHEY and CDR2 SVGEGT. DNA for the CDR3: TGTATCAGCAGTTACGCTAGACGGGATACGCAGTATTTT. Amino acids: CISSYARRDTQYF.

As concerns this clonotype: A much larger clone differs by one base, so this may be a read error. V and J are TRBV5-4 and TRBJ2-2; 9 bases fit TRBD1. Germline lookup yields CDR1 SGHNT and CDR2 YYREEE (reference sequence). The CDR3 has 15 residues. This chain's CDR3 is CANSRQGANTGELFF. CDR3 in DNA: TGTGCCAACAGCCGACAGGGGGCGAACACCGGGGAGCTGTTTTTT.